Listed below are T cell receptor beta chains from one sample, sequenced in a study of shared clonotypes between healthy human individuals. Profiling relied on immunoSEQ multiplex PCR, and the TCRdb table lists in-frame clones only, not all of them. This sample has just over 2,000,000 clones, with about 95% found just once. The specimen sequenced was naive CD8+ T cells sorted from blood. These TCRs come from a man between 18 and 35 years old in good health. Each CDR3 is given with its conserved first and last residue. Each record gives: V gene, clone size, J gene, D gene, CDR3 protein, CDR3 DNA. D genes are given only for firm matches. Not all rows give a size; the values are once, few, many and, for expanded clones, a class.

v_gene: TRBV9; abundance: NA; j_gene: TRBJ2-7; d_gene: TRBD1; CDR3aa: CASSVATGLSYEQYF; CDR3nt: TGTGCCAGCAGCGTAGCGACAGGGCTATCCTACGAGCAGTACTTC
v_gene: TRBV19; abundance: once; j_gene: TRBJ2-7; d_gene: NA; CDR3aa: CASRWGYEQYF; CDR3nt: TGTGCCAGCAGATGGGGTTACGAGCAGTACTTC
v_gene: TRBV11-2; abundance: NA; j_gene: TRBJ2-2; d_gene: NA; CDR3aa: CASSTTSGYSGSGELFF; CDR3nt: TGTGCCAGCAGCACTACGTCGGGATACAGCGGTTCTGGGGAGCTGTTTTTT
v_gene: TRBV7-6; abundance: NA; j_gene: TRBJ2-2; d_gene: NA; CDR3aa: CASSLDVQGTAGELFF; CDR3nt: TGTGCCAGCAGCTTAGATGTGCAGGGCACAGCCGGGGAGCTGTTTTTT
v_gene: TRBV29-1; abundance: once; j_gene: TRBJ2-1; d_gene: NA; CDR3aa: CSPEAGDEQFF; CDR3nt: TGCAGCCCAGAGGCGGGCGATGAGCAGTTCTTC
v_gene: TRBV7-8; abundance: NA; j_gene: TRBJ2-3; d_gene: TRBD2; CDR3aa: CASSPGPGLAGDWSTDTQYF; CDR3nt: TGTGCCAGCAGCCCCGGGCCGGGACTAGCGGGGGATTGGAGCACAGATACGCAGTATTTT
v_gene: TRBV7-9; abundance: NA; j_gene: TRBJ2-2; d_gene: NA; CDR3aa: CASSDLGRETGELFF; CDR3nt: TGTGCCAGCAGCGATCTTGGGAGAGAGACCGGGGAGCTGTTTTTT
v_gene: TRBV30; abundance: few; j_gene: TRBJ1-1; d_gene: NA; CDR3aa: CAWRHPEAFF; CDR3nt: TGTGCCTGGAGGCACCCTGAAGCTTTCTTT
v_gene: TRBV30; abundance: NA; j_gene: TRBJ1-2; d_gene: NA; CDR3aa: CAWSTTGGSNYGYTF; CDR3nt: TGTGCCTGGAGTACGACAGGTGGATCTAACTATGGCTACACCTTC
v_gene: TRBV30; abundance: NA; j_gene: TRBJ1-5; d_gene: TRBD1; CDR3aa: CAWSSGGASNQPQHF; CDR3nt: TGTGCCTGGAGCTCAGGGGGGGCCAGCAATCAGCCCCAGCATTTT
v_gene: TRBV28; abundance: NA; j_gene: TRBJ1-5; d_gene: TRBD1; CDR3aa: CASSFLTQGVNQPQHF; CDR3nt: TGTGCCAGCAGTTTCTTAACTCAGGGGGTAAATCAGCCCCAGCATTTT
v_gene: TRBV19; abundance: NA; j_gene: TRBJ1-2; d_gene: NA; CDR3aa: CASSIQGARYGYTF; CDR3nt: TGTGCCAGTAGTATCCAAGGGGCGCGGTATGGCTACACCTTC
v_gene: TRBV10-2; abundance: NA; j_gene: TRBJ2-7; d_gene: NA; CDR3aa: CASTEGARYEQYF; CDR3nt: TGCGCCAGCACTGAGGGAGCGAGGTACGAGCAGTACTTC
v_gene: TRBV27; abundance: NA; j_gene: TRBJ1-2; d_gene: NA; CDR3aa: CASSAGAYYGYTF; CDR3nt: TGTGCCAGCAGCGCCGGGGCCTACTATGGCTACACCTTC
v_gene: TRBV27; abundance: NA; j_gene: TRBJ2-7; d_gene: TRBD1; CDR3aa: CASSPGTGTGIYEQYF; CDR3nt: TGTGCCAGCAGTCCCGGTACCGGGACAGGAATCTACGAGCAGTACTTC
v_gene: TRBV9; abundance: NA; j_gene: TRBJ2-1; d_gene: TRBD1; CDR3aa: CASSDSDRGGQFF; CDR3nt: TGTGCCAGCAGCGATTCAGACAGGGGTGGGCAGTTCTTC
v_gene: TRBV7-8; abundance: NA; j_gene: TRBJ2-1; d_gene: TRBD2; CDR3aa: CASSFSPEYSGGIYNEQFF; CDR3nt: TGTGCCAGCAGCTTTAGCCCGGAGTACAGCGGGGGGATCTACAATGAGCAGTTCTTC
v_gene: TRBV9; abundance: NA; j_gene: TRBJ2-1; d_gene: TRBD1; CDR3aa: CASSAGQNYNEQFF; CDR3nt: TGTGCCAGCAGCGCGGGACAGAATTACAATGAGCAGTTCTTC
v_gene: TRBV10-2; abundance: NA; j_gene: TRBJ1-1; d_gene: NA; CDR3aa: CASRPQDNTEAFF; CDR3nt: TGCGCCAGCAGACCCCAGGACAACACTGAAGCTTTCTTT
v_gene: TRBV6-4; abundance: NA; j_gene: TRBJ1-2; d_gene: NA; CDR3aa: CASSDSMGDGYTF; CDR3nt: TGTGCCAGCAGTGACTCTATGGGGGATGGCTACACCTTC
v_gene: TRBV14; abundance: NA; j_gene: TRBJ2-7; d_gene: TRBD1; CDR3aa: CASSQVQGAPYEQYF; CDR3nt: TGTGCCAGCAGCCAAGTACAGGGGGCCCCCTACGAGCAGTACTTC
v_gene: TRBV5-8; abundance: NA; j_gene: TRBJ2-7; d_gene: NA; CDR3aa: CASSEDPGEQYF; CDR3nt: TGTGCCAGCAGCGAGGACCCGGGCGAGCAGTACTTC
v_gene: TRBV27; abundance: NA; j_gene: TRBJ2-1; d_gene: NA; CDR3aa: CASSLWGLNEQFF; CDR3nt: TGTGCCAGCAGTTTATGGGGCCTGAATGAGCAGTTCTTC
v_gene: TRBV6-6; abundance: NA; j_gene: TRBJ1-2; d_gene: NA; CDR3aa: CASSYPSINNYGYTF; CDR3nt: TGTGCCAGCAGTTACCCTTCCATAAACAACTATGGCTACACCTTC
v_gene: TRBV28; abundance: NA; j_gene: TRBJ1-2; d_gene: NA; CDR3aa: CASSYQTDGQTF; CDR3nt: TGTGCCAGCAGTTATCAGACAGACGGGCAAACCTTC